This TCR beta chain was retrieved from a study of cytomegalovirus exposure and HLA in healthy donors. A remark on this clone: Its antigen remains unknown.

The CDR3 contains 16 residues. Losses at the gene ends were 1 base for V and 0 bases for J; bases not matched to a gene: 4. CDR1 is MGHRA and CDR2 is YSYEKL in the germline V gene. Broader study findings: Association of 16,951 TCR beta sequences with HLA alleles was found at 0.05 false discovery rate in a later analysis. Compared with the approximately 680-donor mean, an Asian-associated ancestry cluster reportedly had fewer N-insertions, according to a later analysis. Sequencing depth across donors, presence/absence analyses assumed, was roughly uniform.

Vbeta (60) and Jbeta (13) primers were used in the PCR. Sequencing used immunoSEQ multiplex PCR; TCRdb keeps in-frame clones, though not all of them. The table includes 150,000 or so clones, around 74% detected once. The sample consisted of PBMCs. The chain employs TRBV4-1 and TRBJ2-3, with 7 bases aligning to TRBD2. This TCR was sampled from a man aged 18 to 35 in good health and CMV-seronegative. CDR3 protein: CASSQVGGASTDTQYF. CDR3 nucleotides: TGCGCCAGCAGCCAAGTGGGAGGGGCTAGCACAGATACGCAGTATTTT.